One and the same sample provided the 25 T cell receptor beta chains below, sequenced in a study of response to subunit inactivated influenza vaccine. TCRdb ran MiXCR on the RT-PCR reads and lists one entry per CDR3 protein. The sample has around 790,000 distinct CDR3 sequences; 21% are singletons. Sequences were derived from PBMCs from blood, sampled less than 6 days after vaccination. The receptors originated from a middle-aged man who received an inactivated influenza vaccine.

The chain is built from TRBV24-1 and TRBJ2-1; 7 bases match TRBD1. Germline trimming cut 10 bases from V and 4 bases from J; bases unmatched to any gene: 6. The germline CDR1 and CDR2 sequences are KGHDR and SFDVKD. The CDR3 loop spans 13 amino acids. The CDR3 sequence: CATSPGQYNEQFF. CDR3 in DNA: TGTGCCACATCACCGGGACAGTACAATGAGCAGTTCTTC.

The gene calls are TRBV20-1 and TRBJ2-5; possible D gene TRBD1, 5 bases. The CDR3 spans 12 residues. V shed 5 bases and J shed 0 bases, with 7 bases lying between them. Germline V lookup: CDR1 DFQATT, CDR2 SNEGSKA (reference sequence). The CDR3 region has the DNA TGCAGTGCTGAGGACAACCAAGAGACCCAGTACTTC. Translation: CSAEDNQETQYF.

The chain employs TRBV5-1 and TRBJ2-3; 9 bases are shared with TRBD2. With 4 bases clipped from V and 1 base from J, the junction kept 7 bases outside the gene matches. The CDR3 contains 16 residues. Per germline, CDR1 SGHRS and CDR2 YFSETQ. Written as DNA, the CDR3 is TGCGCCAGCAGCCCCGGGACTAGCTTTGGCACAGATACGCAGTATTTT. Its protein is CASSPGTSFGTDTQYF. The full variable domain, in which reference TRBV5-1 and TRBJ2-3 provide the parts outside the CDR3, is KAGVTQTPRYLIKTRGQQVTLSCSPISGHRSVSWYQQTPGQGLQFLFEYFSETQRNKGNFPGRFSGRQFSNSRSEMNVSTLELGDSALYLCASSPGTSFGTDTQYFGPGTRLTVL.

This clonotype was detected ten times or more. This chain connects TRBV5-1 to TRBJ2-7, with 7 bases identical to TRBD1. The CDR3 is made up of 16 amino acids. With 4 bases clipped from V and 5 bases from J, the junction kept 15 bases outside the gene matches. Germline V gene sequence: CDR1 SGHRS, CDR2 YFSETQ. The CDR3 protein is CASSILGQVSVDEQYF. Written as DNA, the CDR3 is TGCGCCAGCAGCATCCTTGGACAGGTGTCTGTCGACGAGCAGTACTTC.

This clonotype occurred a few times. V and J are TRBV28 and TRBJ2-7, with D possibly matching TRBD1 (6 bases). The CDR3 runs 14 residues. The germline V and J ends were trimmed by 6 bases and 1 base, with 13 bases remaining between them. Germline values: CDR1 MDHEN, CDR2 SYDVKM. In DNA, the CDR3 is TGTGCCAGCAGCGACCTACAGGGATCCTACGAGCAGTACTTC. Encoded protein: CASSDLQGSYEQYF. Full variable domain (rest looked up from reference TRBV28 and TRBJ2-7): DVKVTQSSRYLVKRTGEKVFLECVQDMDHENMFWYRQDPGLGLRLIYFSYDVKMKEKGDIPEGYSVSREKKERFSLILESASTNQTSMYLCASSDLQGSYEQYFGPGTRLTVT.

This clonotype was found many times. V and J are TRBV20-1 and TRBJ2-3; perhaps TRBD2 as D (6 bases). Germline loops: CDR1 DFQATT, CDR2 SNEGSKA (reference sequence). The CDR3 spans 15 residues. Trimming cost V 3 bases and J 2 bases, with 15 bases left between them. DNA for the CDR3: TGCAGTGCTAGGGGGTTAGCGGATAACACAGATACGCAGTATTTT. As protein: CSARGLADNTDTQYF.

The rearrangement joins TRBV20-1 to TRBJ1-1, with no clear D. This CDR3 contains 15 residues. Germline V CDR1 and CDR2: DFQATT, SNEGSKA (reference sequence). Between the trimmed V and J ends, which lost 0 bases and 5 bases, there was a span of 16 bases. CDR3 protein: CSARDHPGTGTEAFF. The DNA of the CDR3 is TGCAGTGCTAGAGATCATCCGGGTACGGGGACTGAAGCTTTCTTT.

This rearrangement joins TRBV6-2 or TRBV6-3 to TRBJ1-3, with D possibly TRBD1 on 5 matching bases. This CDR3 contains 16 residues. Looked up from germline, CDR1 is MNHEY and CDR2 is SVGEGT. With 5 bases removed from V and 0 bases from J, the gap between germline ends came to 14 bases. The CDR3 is CASSAGLMFSGNTIYF. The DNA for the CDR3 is TGTGCCAGCAGTGCGGGACTGATGTTCTCTGGAAACACCATATATTTT.

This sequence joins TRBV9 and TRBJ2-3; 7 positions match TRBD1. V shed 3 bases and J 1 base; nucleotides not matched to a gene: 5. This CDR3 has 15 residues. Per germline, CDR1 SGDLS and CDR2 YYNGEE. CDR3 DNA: TGTGCCAGCAGCGCGACAGGGCATGGCACAGATACGCAGTATTTT. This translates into CASSATGHGTDTQYF.

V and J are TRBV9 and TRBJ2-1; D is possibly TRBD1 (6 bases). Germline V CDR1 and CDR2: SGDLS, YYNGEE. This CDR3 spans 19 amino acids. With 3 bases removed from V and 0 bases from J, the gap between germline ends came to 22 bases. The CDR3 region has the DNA TGTGCCAGCAGCGACGAGGTCAGGGGCCTCCTCAGCTCCTACAATGAGCAGTTCTTC. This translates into CASSDEVRGLLSSYNEQFF.

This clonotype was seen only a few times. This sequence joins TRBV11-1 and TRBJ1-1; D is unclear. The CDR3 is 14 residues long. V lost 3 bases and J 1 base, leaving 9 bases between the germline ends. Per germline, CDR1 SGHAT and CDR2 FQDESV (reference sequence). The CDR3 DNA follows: TGTGCCAGCAGCTTTAAGTCGACGAACACTGAAGCTTTCTTT. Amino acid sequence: CASSFKSTNTEAFF. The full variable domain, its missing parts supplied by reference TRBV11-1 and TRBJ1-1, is EAEVAQSPRYKITEKSQAVAFWCDPISGHATLYWYRQILGQGPELLVQFQDESVVDDSQLPKDRFSAERLKGVDSTLKIQPAELGDSAMYLCASSFKSTNTEAFFGQGTRLTVV.

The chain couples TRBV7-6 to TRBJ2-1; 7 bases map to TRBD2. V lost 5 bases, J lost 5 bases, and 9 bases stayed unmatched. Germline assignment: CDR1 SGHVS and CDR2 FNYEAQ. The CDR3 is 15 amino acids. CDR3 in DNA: TGTGCCAGCAGCCCCTATGCGGGAGCAAACAATGAGCAGTTCTTC. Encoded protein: CASSPYAGANNEQFF. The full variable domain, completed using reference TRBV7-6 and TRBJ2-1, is GAGVSQSPRYKVTKRGQDVALRCDPISGHVSLYWYRQALGQGPEFLTYFNYEAQQDKSGLPNDRFSAERPEGSISTLTIQRTEQRDSAMYRCASSPYAGANNEQFFGPGTRLTVL.

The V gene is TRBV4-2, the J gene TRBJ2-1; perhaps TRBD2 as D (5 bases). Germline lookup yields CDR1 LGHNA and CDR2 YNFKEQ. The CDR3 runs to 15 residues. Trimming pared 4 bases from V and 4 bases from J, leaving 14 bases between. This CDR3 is CASSPEEGNYNEQFF. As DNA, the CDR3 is TGTGCCAGCAGCCCCGAAGAGGGCAATTACAATGAGCAGTTCTTC.

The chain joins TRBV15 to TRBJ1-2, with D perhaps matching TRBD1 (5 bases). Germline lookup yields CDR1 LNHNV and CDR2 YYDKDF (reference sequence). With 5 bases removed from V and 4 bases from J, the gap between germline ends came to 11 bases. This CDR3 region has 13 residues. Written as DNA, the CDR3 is TGTGCCACCAGCCCCGACAGATCCTATGGCTACACCTTC. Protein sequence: CATSPDRSYGYTF.

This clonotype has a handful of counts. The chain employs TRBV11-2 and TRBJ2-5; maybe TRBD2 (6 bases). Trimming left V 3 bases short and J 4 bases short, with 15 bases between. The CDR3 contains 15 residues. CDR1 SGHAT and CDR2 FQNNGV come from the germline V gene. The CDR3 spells CASSFQGSGVETQYF. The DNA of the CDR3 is TGTGCCAGCAGCTTTCAGGGTTCGGGGGTAGAGACCCAGTACTTC.

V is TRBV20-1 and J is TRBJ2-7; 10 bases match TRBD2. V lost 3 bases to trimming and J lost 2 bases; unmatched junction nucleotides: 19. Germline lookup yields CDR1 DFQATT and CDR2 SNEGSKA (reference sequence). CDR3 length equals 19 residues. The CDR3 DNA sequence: TGCAGTGCTAGGCATCCCTTCTCTAGCGGGAGCCGGGTGACCTACGAGCAGTACTTC. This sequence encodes CSARHPFSSGSRVTYEQYF.

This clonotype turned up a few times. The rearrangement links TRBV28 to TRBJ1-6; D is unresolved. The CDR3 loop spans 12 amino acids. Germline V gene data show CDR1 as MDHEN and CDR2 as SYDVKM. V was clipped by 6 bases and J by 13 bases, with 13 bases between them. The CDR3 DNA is TGTGCCAGCAGGGTACCGACGAGTCCCCTCCACTTT. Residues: CASRVPTSPLHF.

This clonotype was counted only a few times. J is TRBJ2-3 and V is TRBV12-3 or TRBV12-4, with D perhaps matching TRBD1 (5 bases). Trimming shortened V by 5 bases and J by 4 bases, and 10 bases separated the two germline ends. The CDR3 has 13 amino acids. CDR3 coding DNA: TGTGCCAGCAGTACAGGCGGATCAGATACGCAGTATTTT. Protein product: CASSTGGSDTQYF.

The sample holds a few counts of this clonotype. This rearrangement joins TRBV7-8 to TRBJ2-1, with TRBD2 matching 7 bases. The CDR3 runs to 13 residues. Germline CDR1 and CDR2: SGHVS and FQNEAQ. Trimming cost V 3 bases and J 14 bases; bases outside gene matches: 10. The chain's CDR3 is CASSFNSAGREFF. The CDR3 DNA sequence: TGTGCCAGCAGCTTTAACTCAGCGGGGAGGGAGTTCTTC.

The CDR3 here is CAISETHLTGANTGELFF. The CDR3 bases are TGTGCCATCAGTGAGACTCACCTGACAGGGGCGAACACCGGGGAGCTGTTTTTT. The rearrangement uses TRBV10-3 and TRBJ2-2; 8 nucleotides align to TRBD1. Germline V lookup: CDR1 ENHRY, CDR2 SYGVKD. This CDR3 comprises 18 residues. V gave up 2 bases and J gave up 0 bases; unmatched junction bases: 8.

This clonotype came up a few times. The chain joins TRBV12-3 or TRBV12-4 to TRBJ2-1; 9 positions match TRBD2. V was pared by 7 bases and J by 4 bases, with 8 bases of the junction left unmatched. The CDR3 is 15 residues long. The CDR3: CASKGASGKYNEQFF. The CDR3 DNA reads TGTGCCAGCAAAGGGGCTAGCGGGAAATACAATGAGCAGTTCTTC.

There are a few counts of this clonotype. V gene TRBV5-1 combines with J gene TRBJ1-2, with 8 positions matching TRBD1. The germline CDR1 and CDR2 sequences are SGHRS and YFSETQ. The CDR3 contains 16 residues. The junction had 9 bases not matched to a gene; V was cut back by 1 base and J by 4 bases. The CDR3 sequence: CASSLSSGGEGYGYTF. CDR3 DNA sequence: TGCGCCAGCAGCTTGTCATCAGGGGGCGAGGGCTATGGCTACACCTTC.

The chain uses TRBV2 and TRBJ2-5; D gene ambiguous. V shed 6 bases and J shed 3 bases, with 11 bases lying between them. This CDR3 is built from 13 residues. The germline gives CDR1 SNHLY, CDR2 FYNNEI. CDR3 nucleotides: TGTGCCAGCAGGCACTTAGAAAAAGAGACCCAGTACTTC. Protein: CASRHLEKETQYF.

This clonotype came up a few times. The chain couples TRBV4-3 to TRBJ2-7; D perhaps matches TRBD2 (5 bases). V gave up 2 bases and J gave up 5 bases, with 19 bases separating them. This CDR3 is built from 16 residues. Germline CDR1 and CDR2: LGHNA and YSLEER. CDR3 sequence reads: CASSQSAGPTEDEQYF. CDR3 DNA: TGCGCCAGCAGCCAATCCGCGGGCCCCACGGAGGACGAGCAGTACTTC.

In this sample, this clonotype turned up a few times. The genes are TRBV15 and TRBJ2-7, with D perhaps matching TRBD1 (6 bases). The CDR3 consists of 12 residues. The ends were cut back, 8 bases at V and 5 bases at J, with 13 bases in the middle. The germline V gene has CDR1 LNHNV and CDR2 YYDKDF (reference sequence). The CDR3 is CATGDTHHEQYF. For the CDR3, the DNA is TGTGCCACCGGGGACACACACCACGAGCAGTACTTC.